These 31 T cell receptor beta chains were all obtained from the same sample, sequenced in a study of graft-versus-host responses after intestinal transplantation. The table came from immunoSEQ multiplex PCR; TCRdb's copy has only in-frame clones and leaves some out. The data contain about 27,000 clones, about 94% of them seen just once; the ten biggest clones take up nearly 0.85%. The sequenced sample was PBMCs, obtained more than 29 days after intestinal transplant. Every receptor here comes from a human patient who received an intestinal transplant, so some T cells may come from the graft donor.

This chain links TRBV9 with TRBJ1-2; the D is unclear. This CDR3 region has 13 residues. Trimming cost V 4 bases and J 3 bases, with 10 bases left between them. Germline V gives CDR1 SGDLS, CDR2 YYNGEE. The CDR3 is CASSLGLDYGYTF. The DNA for the CDR3 is TGTGCCAGCAGCCTCGGGTTGGACTATGGCTACACCTTC.

The chain employs TRBV9 and TRBJ2-7, with D possibly called TRBD1 or TRBD2 (5 bases each). Germline-derived CDR1 and CDR2 are SGDLS and YYNGEE. This CDR3 is 15 amino acids long. The ends were cut back, 4 bases at V and 3 bases at J, with 17 bases in the middle. The CDR3 here is CASSIRDGIYYEQYF. CDR3 DNA sequence: TGTGCCAGCAGCATCCGGGACGGAATATACTACGAGCAGTACTTC.

The V gene is TRBV7-6, the J gene TRBJ1-6, with no clear D. Germline CDR1 SGHVS, CDR2 FNYEAQ. Between the trimmed V and J ends, which lost 1 base and 7 bases, there was a span of 2 bases. This CDR3 region has 12 residues. The CDR3: CASSLGNSPLHF. Written as DNA, the CDR3 is TGTGCCAGCAGCTTAGGAAATTCACCCCTCCACTTT.

CDR3: CAWISTDTQYF. The CDR3 DNA is TGTGCCTGGATTAGCACAGATACGCAGTATTTT. The chain employs TRBV30 and TRBJ2-3; D is undetermined. The CDR3 consists of 11 residues. The V and J ends lost 4 bases and 0 bases respectively, with 2 bases between them. The V gene's germline CDR1 is GTSNPN and CDR2 SVGIG (reference sequence).

V usage is TRBV5-5 and J usage is TRBJ1-1; 7 bases align to TRBD1. V trimming: 6 bases; J trimming: 7 bases; junction bases outside the gene matches: 6. The germline V gene has CDR1 SGHKS and CDR2 YYEKEE (reference sequence). CDR3 length: 12 amino acids. The CDR3 region has the DNA TGTGCCAGCATAACGGACAGGCTTGAAGCTTTCTTT. It translates to CASITDRLEAFF.

The chain joins TRBV5-5 to TRBJ2-7; perhaps TRBD2 as D (6 bases). V dropped 5 bases and J dropped 2 bases, with 8 bases sitting between them. The germline gives CDR1 SGHKS, CDR2 YYEKEE (reference sequence). This CDR3 region has 12 residues. The CDR3 DNA follows: TGTGCCAGCAGGGGCGGGACCTACGAGCAGTACTTC. Its translation is CASRGGTYEQYF.

CDR3 residues: CASSLDSGANVLTF. The CDR3 DNA is TGCGCCAGCAGCTTAGACTCTGGGGCCAACGTCCTGACTTTC. This rearrangement joins TRBV5-1 to TRBJ2-6; D is unresolved. The CDR3 has 14 amino acids. The germline V gene encodes CDR1 SGHRS and CDR2 YFSETQ. Trimming stripped 2 bases from V and 0 bases from J, with 3 bases between.

This sequence joins TRBV10-3 and TRBJ2-5; 11 nucleotides line up with TRBD2. CDR1 and CDR2 from the germline V gene are ENHRY and SYGVKD. V was clipped by 3 bases and J by 6 bases; unmatched bases: 9. The CDR3 contains 16 residues. The CDR3 DNA reads as TGTGCCATCAGTGAACGCCTAGCGGGAGGAGCGAAGACCCAGTACTTC. Encoded protein: CAISERLAGGAKTQYF.

V gene TRBV30 combines with J gene TRBJ1-1; D is possibly TRBD1 (5 bases). The CDR3 is 14 residues long. Trimming took off 3 bases at V and 2 bases at J, with 13 bases between the two ends. Germline lookup yields CDR1 GTSNPN and CDR2 SVGIG (reference sequence). The CDR3: CAWSPRDRNTEAFF. The CDR3 DNA reads as TGTGCCTGGAGCCCCCGCGACAGAAACACTGAAGCTTTCTTT.

V is TRBV5-1 and J is TRBJ2-1, with 11 bases matching TRBD2. CDR1 and CDR2 (germline): SGHRS, YFSETQ. The CDR3 has 14 residues. V lost 4 bases to trimming and J lost 8 bases; unmatched junction nucleotides: 5. This CDR3 is CASSGGTSGDEQFF. CDR3 in DNA: TGCGCCAGCAGCGGGGGGACTAGCGGCGATGAGCAGTTCTTC.

J is TRBJ2-7 and V is TRBV30; 8 bases align to TRBD2. The CDR3 sequence is 14 residues long. Per germline, CDR1 GTSNPN and CDR2 SVGIG (reference sequence). V lost 5 bases, J lost 7 bases, and 13 bases stayed unmatched. CDR3 sequence reads: CAWGRAGGTREQYF. CDR3 nucleotides: TGTGCCTGGGGAAGGGCGGGAGGTACAAGGGAGCAGTACTTC.

The genes are TRBV4-2 and TRBJ2-7, with 8 bases fitting TRBD2. The germline V gene encodes CDR1 LGHNA and CDR2 YNFKEQ. The CDR3 contains 17 residues. V was clipped by 1 base and J by 3 bases; unmatched bases: 11. The CDR3 DNA reads as TGTGCCAGCAGCCAAGGCGGACTAAGCGGGAGCATCTACGAGCAGTACTTC. Translated: CASSQGGLSGSIYEQYF.

This rearrangement joins TRBV29-1 to TRBJ1-2, with TRBD1 matching over 8 bases. The J segment lost 4 bases and the V segment lost 0 bases, leaving 4 bases of the junction unmatched. This CDR3 region has 14 residues. The germline CDR1 and CDR2 sequences are SQVTM and ANQGSEA. As DNA, the CDR3 is TGCAGCGTTGAAGACCCCGACAGGGGCTATGGCTACACCTTC. This translates into CSVEDPDRGYGYTF.

V usage is TRBV13 and J usage is TRBJ2-1, with TRBD2 matching over 13 bases. There are 15 residues in the CDR3. V dropped 2 bases and J dropped 7; count of bases not matched to a gene: 2. Germline V gene sequence: CDR1 PRHDT, CDR2 FYEKMQ (reference sequence). Here the CDR3 reads CASSLRTSGRNEQFF. The CDR3 DNA reads as TGTGCCAGCAGCTTACGGACTAGCGGGAGAAATGAGCAGTTCTTC.

This chain links TRBV29-1 with TRBJ2-1; 11 bases line up with TRBD1. This CDR3 contains 12 residues. CDR1 and CDR2 (germline): SQVTM, ANQGSEA. The V gene end was trimmed by 5 bases and the J gene end by 9 bases; junction bases not matched to a gene: 3. The CDR3 nucleotides read TGCAGCGTTCTGGGACAGGGGGGTGAGCAGTTCTTC. Translation gives CSVLGQGGEQFF.

The chain recombines TRBV6-6 with TRBJ2-7; D possibly matches TRBD1 or TRBD2 (5 bases each). Germline CDR1 is MNHNY and CDR2 is SVGAGI (reference sequence). This CDR3 has 10 residues. Trimming cost V 10 bases and J 4 bases, with 8 bases left between them. The CDR3 bases are TGTGCCACCGGGGCGTACGAGCAGTACTTC. Protein product: CATGAYEQYF.

This chain joins TRBV7-3 and TRBJ2-7; 7 positions agree with TRBD1. Germline V gene data show CDR1 as SGHTA and CDR2 as FQGTGA. The V gene end was trimmed by 0 bases and the J gene end by 2 bases; junction bases not matched to a gene: 7. The CDR3 loop spans 16 amino acids. The CDR3 bases are TGTGCCAGCAGCTTAACAGGGGGCCTCCCTCCCTACGAGCAGTACTTC. Its protein product is CASSLTGGLPPYEQYF.

V usage is TRBV10-1 and J usage is TRBJ2-1; 9 nucleotides line up with TRBD1. Trimming at V came to 2 bases and at J to 5 bases, leaving 10 bases not matched to a gene. The germline gives CDR1 WNHNN, CDR2 SYGVQD (reference sequence). This CDR3 region has 17 residues. The CDR3 region is CASSEPRGQGSHNEQFF. The CDR3 DNA follows: TGCGCCAGCAGTGAGCCCCGGGGACAGGGAAGCCACAATGAGCAGTTCTTC.

J is TRBJ2-7 and V is TRBV9, with a weak D call TRBD2 (5 bases). V shed 0 bases and J shed 0 bases, with 10 bases lying between them. The CDR3 extends over 15 amino acids. Looked up from germline, CDR1 is SGDLS and CDR2 is YYNGEE. The CDR3 is CASSVAEGSSYEQYF. The CDR3 DNA reads as TGTGCCAGCAGCGTAGCTGAGGGCAGCTCCTACGAGCAGTACTTC.

In its sample, this clone was seen once. The chain joins TRBV27 to TRBJ1-2, with 7 bases aligning to TRBD1. Germline trimming cut 5 bases from V and 4 bases from J; bases unmatched to any gene: 4. The CDR3 runs to 13 residues. Germline CDR1 reads MNHEY; CDR2 reads SMNVEV (reference sequence). CDR3 residues: CASSPRDSYGYTF. The CDR3 DNA follows: TGTGCCAGCAGTCCCCGGGACAGCTATGGCTACACCTTC.

Concerning this clone: No conserved phenylalanine or tryptophan ends this CDR3, so it is likely a read error. The V and J genes are TRBV6-1 and TRBJ2-7; D is perhaps TRBD1 (6 bases). V was trimmed by 5 bases and J by 0 bases, leaving 14 bases between them. The CDR3 sequence is 15 residues long. Germline V gene sequence: CDR1 MNHNS, CDR2 SASEGT. The CDR3 is CASSLLQDSSYEQYL. The CDR3 nucleotides read TGTGCCAGCAGTCTTTTGCAGGACAGCTCCTACGAGCAGTACCTC.

This clone was detected once. V and J are TRBV7-2 and TRBJ1-1; D is undetermined. This CDR3 spans 11 amino acids. Trimming cost V 1 base and J 11 bases, with 8 bases left between them. The V gene's germline CDR1 is SGHTA and CDR2 FQGNSA. As DNA, the CDR3 is TGTGCCAGCAGCTTAGTCAAAAGGGCTTTCTTT. Its protein product is CASSLVKRAFF.

This clone has just a few counts. J is TRBJ1-3 and V is TRBV2; possible D gene TRBD1, 5 bases. Trimming took 4 bases from V and 2 from J, leaving 9 bases between them. CDR1 is SNHLY, CDR2 FYNNEI, per germline. This CDR3 is built from 14 residues. This CDR3 is CASSAGGTGNTIYF. The CDR3 DNA follows: TGTGCCAGCAGTGCCGGGGGGACTGGAAACACCATATATTTT.

The rearrangement links TRBV7-6 to TRBJ2-7; D gene unclear. Germline loops: CDR1 SGHVS, CDR2 FNYEAQ. The ends were cut back, 1 base at V and 3 bases at J, with 7 bases in the middle. There are 13 residues in the CDR3. The CDR3 is CASSLGAIYEQYF. The CDR3 DNA reads TGTGCCAGCAGCTTAGGCGCGATCTACGAGCAGTACTTC.

This sequence joins TRBV28 and TRBJ1-2; 8 bases map to TRBD1. The V gene's germline CDR1 is MDHEN and CDR2 SYDVKM. The CDR3 covers 15 residues. The ends lost 6 bases at V and 0 bases at J; junction bases unmatched: 6. The CDR3 loop reads CASRSTGGTNYGYTF. The CDR3 region has the DNA TGTGCCAGCAGATCTACAGGGGGTACTAACTATGGCTACACCTTC.

The V gene is TRBV7-9, the J gene TRBJ2-2; D might be TRBD1 (6 bases). Trimming removed 4 bases from V and 0 bases from J, with 9 bases in between. Germline-derived CDR1 and CDR2 are SEHNR and FQNEAQ (reference sequence). CDR3 size: 15 residues. In nucleotides, the CDR3 is TGTGCCAGCAGCTCGGGACATACGAACACCGGGGAGCTGTTTTTT. This translates into CASSSGHTNTGELFF.

The chain joins TRBV23-1 to TRBJ2-3; 8 bases map to TRBD1. TRBV23-1 is annotated as an ORF whose role is uncertain. This CDR3 is 17 amino acids long. V was clipped by 1 base and J by 7 bases; unmatched bases: 13. In DNA form, the CDR3 reads TGCGCCAGCAGTCAATTCGGACAGGGAAGAAGGACTCATACGCAGTATTTT. As protein: CASSQFGQGRRTHTQYF.

The genes are TRBV30 and TRBJ2-7, with TRBD2 matching 8 bases. There are 15 residues in the CDR3. The germline V gene has CDR1 GTSNPN and CDR2 SVGIG (reference sequence). The V segment lost 2 bases and the J segment 3 bases; nucleotides outside the gene matches: 9. The CDR3 region is CAWSPNPTSGYEQYF. DNA for the CDR3: TGTGCCTGGAGTCCCAACCCCACTAGCGGCTACGAGCAGTACTTC.

This chain links TRBV25-1 with TRBJ1-4, with D possibly being TRBD1 (6 bases). V was trimmed by 2 bases and J by 13 bases, leaving 11 bases between them. The V gene's germline CDR1 is MGHDK and CDR2 SYGVNS. The CDR3 consists of 12 residues. The CDR3 reads CASSEGQYTLFF. In nucleotides, the CDR3 is TGTGCCAGCAGTGAAGGACAGTATACACTGTTTTTT.

V usage is TRBV6-5 and J usage is TRBJ1-4; no clear D gene. CDR3 size: 15 residues. Trimming removed 3 bases at V and 8 bases at J, with 16 bases between. Germline loops: CDR1 MNHEY, CDR2 SVGAGI. DNA for the CDR3: TGTGCCAGCAGTTATGGCGGGAAGGTGGGCGAAAAACTGTTTTTT. It is translated as CASSYGGKVGEKLFF.

This clone was detected only once. The gene calls are TRBV5-1 and TRBJ2-2; D is ambiguous. Germline V gene data show CDR1 as SGHRS and CDR2 as YFSETQ. V shed 2 bases and J shed 3 bases, with 11 bases lying between them. The CDR3 covers 15 residues. CDR3 nucleotides: TGCGCCAGCAGCTTTGGTCGTGGGGACACCGGGGAGCTGTTTTTT. Its protein product is CASSFGRGDTGELFF.